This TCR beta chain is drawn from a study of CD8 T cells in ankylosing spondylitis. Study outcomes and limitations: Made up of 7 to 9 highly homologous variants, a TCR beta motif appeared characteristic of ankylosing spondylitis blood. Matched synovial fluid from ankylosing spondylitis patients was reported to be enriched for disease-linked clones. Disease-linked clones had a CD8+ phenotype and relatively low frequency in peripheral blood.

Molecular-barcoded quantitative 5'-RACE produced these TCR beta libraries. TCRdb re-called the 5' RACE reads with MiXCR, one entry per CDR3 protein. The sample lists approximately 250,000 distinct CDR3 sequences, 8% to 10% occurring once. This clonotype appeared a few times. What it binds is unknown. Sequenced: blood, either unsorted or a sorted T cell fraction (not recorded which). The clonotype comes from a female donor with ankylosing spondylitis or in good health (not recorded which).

CDR3 coding DNA: TGTGCCAGCAGCCACCGGGACTTTCAAGAGACCCAGTACTTC. The encoded protein is CASSHRDFQETQYF. The chain links TRBV11-2 to TRBJ2-5, with a possible D match to TRBD2 (6 bases). V lost 5 bases, J lost 2 bases, and 12 bases lay in between. The CDR3 consists of 14 residues. CDR1 SGHAT and CDR2 FQNNGV come from the germline V gene.